A single sample is the source of the 17 T cell receptor beta chains below, sequenced in a study of glioma-infiltrating T cells. Using RNA template, CDR3s of TCR alpha and beta were amplified with iRepertoire arm-PCR. TCRdb used MiXCR to reprocess the multiplex PCR reads, holding one entry per CDR3 protein. This sample has about 4,900 distinct CDR3 sequences, with roughly 32% found just once. The material sequenced was glioma tissue, nonneoplastic brain tissue, or PBMCs (not recorded which). The source of these receptors is a human donor with low-grade glioma or glioblastoma, undergoing nonglioma brain surgery, or in good health (not recorded which).

By sample fraction, this clonotype is medium-sized. The rearrangement links TRBV12-3 or TRBV12-4 to TRBJ1-5; D possibly corresponds to TRBD1 (6 bases). V lost 4 bases and J 0 bases, leaving 22 bases between the germline ends. This CDR3 contains 19 residues. The CDR3 region has the DNA TGTGCCAGCAGTTCATTCAGGGGCACCGGGGAATATAGCAATCAGCCCCAGCATTTT. It is translated as CASSSFRGTGEYSNQPQHF.

Regarding this clonotype: Mismatch with germline at one junction end may stem from a read error. The rearrangement uses TRBV19 and TRBJ2-5; no reliable D call. The CDR3 has 14 residues. CDR1 LNHDA and CDR2 SQIVND come from the germline V gene (reference sequence). The CDR3 region has the DNA TGTGCCACTAGTATAAGGGATTTAGAAGAGACCCAGTACTTC. Its protein is CATSIRDLEETQYF.

This clonotype is labeled medium-sized. This chain connects TRBV4-1 to TRBJ1-2; 8 nucleotides agree with TRBD1. The CDR3 extends over 15 amino acids. CDR1 and CDR2 (germline): MGHRA, YSYEKL. Losses at the gene ends were 0 bases for V and 10 bases for J; bases not matched to a gene: 10. The CDR3 DNA reads as TGCGCCAGCAGCCAAGATAGAAGGACAGGGTTGGACTACACCTTC. It is translated as CASSQDRRTGLDYTF.

Notes on this clonotype: This clone may be a read error of a much larger clone one base away. The J gene is TRBJ1-1, the V gene TRBV7-9, with D unresolved. Germline V gives CDR1 SEHNR, CDR2 FQNEAQ (reference sequence). V was clipped by 7 bases and J by 5 bases, with 14 bases between them. This CDR3 has 13 residues. CDR3 nucleotides: TGTGCCAGCAACCTTGGGTCGAATACTGAAGCTTTCTTT. Its protein is CASNLGSNTEAFF.

Judged by abundance, this clonotype is medium-sized (0.01 to 0.1%). The chain employs TRBV10-3 and TRBJ2-3; D may correspond to TRBD1 or TRBD2 (5 bases each). CDR3 size: 15 residues. V dropped 6 bases and J dropped 2 bases, with 15 bases sitting between them. Germline-derived CDR1 and CDR2 are ENHRY and SYGVKD. The CDR3 protein is CAISPEAGTTDTQYF. The DNA of the CDR3 is TGTGCCATCAGCCCTGAAGCCGGGACCACAGATACGCAGTATTTT.

By its share, this clonotype is medium-sized. The gene calls are TRBV28 and TRBJ2-6; unclear D gene. This CDR3 contains 16 residues. The V and J ends lost 6 bases and 4 bases respectively, with 16 bases between them. The germline CDR1 and CDR2 sequences are MDHEN and SYDVKM. CDR3 in amino acids: CASSQWARQGANVLTF. The CDR3 nucleotides are TGTGCCAGCAGCCAGTGGGCCCGGCAAGGGGCCAACGTCCTGACTTTC.

This clonotype was seen at least ten times. The V and J genes are TRBV5-1 and TRBJ2-5, with 8 bases matching TRBD1. V trimming: 4 bases; J trimming: 2 bases; junction bases outside the gene matches: 4. CDR3 size: 14 residues. The V gene's germline CDR1 is SGHRS and CDR2 YFSETQ. This CDR3 is CASSLGTGQETQYF. The CDR3 coding sequence is TGCGCCAGCAGCCTAGGGACAGGACAAGAGACCCAGTACTTC.

Sample share makes this clonotype medium-sized. The V and J genes are TRBV5-4 and TRBJ1-2; TRBD1 matches at 7 bases. Trimming removed 3 bases from V and 0 bases from J; junction bases left unmatched: 5. The germline gives CDR1 SGHNT, CDR2 YYREEE (reference sequence). The CDR3 extends over 15 amino acids. CDR3 residues: CASSSEGTANYGYTF. CDR3 in DNA: TGTGCCAGCAGCTCAGAGGGGACAGCTAACTATGGCTACACCTTC.

Notes on this clonotype: Possible read error: a much larger clone is one base away. The CDR3 nucleotides read TGTGCCAGCAGCTTAGCCCCAGGGGCTGTAAACACCATATATTTT. This codes for CASSLAPGAVNTIYF. This chain joins TRBV7-3 and TRBJ1-3; a weak D match, TRBD1 (6 bases). Germline CDR1 and CDR2: SGHTA and FQGTGA. The CDR3 is 15 residues long. Trimming shortened V by 2 bases and J by 6 bases, and 14 bases separated the two germline ends.

By its share, this clonotype is large. The chain couples TRBV28 to TRBJ2-3; D not resolved. CDR3 length equals 11 residues. Germline V gives CDR1 MDHEN, CDR2 SYDVKM. V lost 6 bases, J lost 7 bases, and 8 bases lay in between. CDR3 region: CASSRVHTQYF. CDR3 sequence (DNA): TGTGCCAGCAGCCGCGTTCATACGCAGTATTTT.

This clonotype ranks as large (0.1 to 1%). V usage is TRBV28 and J usage is TRBJ1-5; possible D gene TRBD1, 6 bases. Germline V lookup: CDR1 MDHEN, CDR2 SYDVKM. Trimming left V 6 bases short and J 3 bases short, with 12 bases between. The CDR3 covers 14 residues. The CDR3 DNA follows: TGTGCCAGCAGCCTTGGACAGTACAATCAGCCCCAGCATTTT. Amino acid sequence: CASSLGQYNQPQHF.

The rearrangement links TRBV3-1 to TRBJ1-1, with D maybe TRBD1 (6 bases). Germline V gene lookup returns CDR1 LGHDT and CDR2 YNNKEL (reference sequence). The CDR3 runs 12 residues. Trimming cost V 8 bases and J 5 bases, with 12 bases left between them. The CDR3 loop reads CASPGEWTEAFF. For the CDR3, the DNA is TGTGCCAGCCCAGGGGAGTGGACTGAAGCTTTCTTT.

This clonotype has a count of ten or more. This rearrangement joins TRBV11-2 to TRBJ2-5; D unresolved. CDR3 length: 14 residues. The V end was cut by 4 bases, the J end by 0 bases, with 9 bases between. Looked up from germline, CDR1 is SGHAT and CDR2 is FQNNGV. CDR3 in amino acids: CASSSLQHQETQYF. As DNA, the CDR3 is TGTGCCAGCAGCTCCCTCCAACACCAAGAGACCCAGTACTTC.

A word on this clonotype: The junction departs from germline at one end; a sequencing error may be responsible. The chain links TRBV20-1 to TRBJ1-2; TRBD1 might be the D (6 bases). CDR1 and CDR2 (germline): DFQATT, SNEGSKA (reference sequence). This CDR3 is 12 amino acids long. The chain's CDR3 is CSAAGHNYGHTF. CDR3 sequence (DNA): TGCAGTGCCGCGGGACACAACTATGGCCACACCTTC.

V and J are TRBV7-3 and TRBJ1-5, with 7 nucleotides matching TRBD1. The CDR3 is 13 amino acids. J was trimmed by 1 base and V by 7 bases; bases with no gene match: 1. Germline V gene sequence: CDR1 SGHTA, CDR2 FQGTGA. The CDR3 spells CASKQGSNQPQHF. The DNA for the CDR3 is TGTGCCAGCAAACAGGGGAGCAATCAGCCCCAGCATTTT.

Judged by abundance, this clonotype is medium-sized. The chain combines TRBV18 with TRBJ2-5; 13 bases agree with TRBD2. The ends lost 5 bases at V and 4 bases at J; junction bases unmatched: 7. Germline values: CDR1 KGHSH, CDR2 LQKENI. The CDR3 covers 16 residues. CDR3 sequence reads: CASSSGLAGASETQYF. Here the CDR3 DNA reads TGTGCCAGCTCATCAGGACTAGCGGGGGCATCAGAGACCCAGTACTTC. The whole variable domain, remainder taken from reference TRBV18 and TRBJ2-5, is NAGVMQNPRHLVRRRGQEARLRCSPMKGHSHVYWYRQLPEEGLKFMVYLQKENIIDESGMPKERFSAEFPKEGPSILRIQQVVRGDSAAYFCASSSGLAGASETQYFGPGTRLLVL.

Many counts were recorded for this clonotype. The gene calls are TRBV11-2 and TRBJ2-3, with D possibly TRBD2 on 7 matching bases. CDR3 length: 18 amino acids. Trimming removed 3 bases from V and 2 bases from J, with 21 bases in between. The V gene's germline CDR1 is SGHAT and CDR2 FQNNGV. CDR3 nucleotide sequence: TGTGCCAGCAGCTTCCCGACTAGAGGGGGGGAACTCACAGATACGCAGTATTTT. It is translated as CASSFPTRGGELTDTQYF.